Reported below is one TCR beta chain. A few counts support this clone. Its recognized antigen is unknown. Base quality data are lacking; no much larger clone is found one base away. This sample stems from a study of graft-versus-host responses after intestinal transplantation listed by TCRdb under 2021. For the wider study: The transplants that recipients got were multivisceral, liver-intestinal, or isolated intestinal. After intestinal transplantation, graft-versus-host and host-versus-graft alloreactive T cell clones in the graft, circulation and bone marrow were tracked using bulk TCR-beta CDR3 sequencing. The cohort enrolled about 23 intestinal transplant recipients, one of whom was a retransplant, and a few patients without pretransplant specimens were excluded. Alloreactive clones were identified by sequencing pre-transplant mixed lymphocyte reaction products and comparing these products with unstimulated pre-transplant donor and recipient T cells. Rather than going through the commercial service, samples from three later patients were sequenced in-house on an Illumina MiSeq and processed with MiXCR. Anti-thymocyte globulin induction was given to all recipients, followed by maintenance tacrolimus and steroids for two to three years. Donor T cell macrochimerism was defined as a peak of at least 4% donor T cells among recipient peripheral blood mononuclear cells.

Libraries were built with the immunoSEQ multiplex PCR assay. For most patients, genomic DNA was isolated with the Qiagen DNeasy Blood and Tissue Kit and sent frozen to Adaptive Biotechnologies for TCR sequencing. For most patients, high-throughput TCR-beta CDR3 sequencing of genomic DNA was performed by Adaptive Biotechnologies. On the authors' methods: Adaptive's ImmunoSEQ software was the source of the TCR sequencing data for over 15 patients, while three other patients were processed with MiXCR and VDJtools. CD4 versus CD8 sorting errors were corrected by removing sequences found in both subsets at a frequency ratio below 5:1. CDR3 nucleotide sequences shared between donor and recipient were removed because their origin could not be assigned. Alloreactive clones required at least 2-fold expansion over unstimulated cells and minimum CFSE-low frequency of 0.002% (template counts) or 0.001% (read counts). A clone was considered mappable if detected in the sequenced pre-transplant spleen, lymph node, or MLR CFSE-low populations of the donor or recipient. The cumulative frequency of alloreactive clones was calculated as a percentage of all sequences, weighted by copy number. In TCRdb, the immuneACCESS table is reduced to in-frame sequences with V and J assigned. These tables do not hold every clone; where another copy was compared, an unresolved V gene accounts for under half, and the others remain unexplained. D and trimming come from the DNA, and the V and J calls and clone size come from that table. This sample lists 40,000 to 55,000 clones; 70% to 85% were detected once. The biggest ten clones account for roughly 0.45% of the sample.

The time point label, as the study defines it: cells obtained before transplantation from donor or recipient. CD3+CD4+ and CD3+CD8+ populations were FACS-sorted from unstimulated pre-transplant donor and recipient cells taken from spleen or lymph nodes. The CDR3 numbers 15 residues from cysteine through phenylalanine. The CDR3 DNA has 45 bases and is translated from base 1. Deletion took 3 bases off V and 0 bases off J, with a span of 10 bases between the germline ends. Sequences SGHTA (CDR1) and FQGNSA (CDR2) are obtained from the germline V gene. General findings and caveats noted by the study authors: The conclusions were limited by the relatively low number and heterogeneity of the intestinal transplant patients. In patients with donor T cell macrochimerism, the allografts had high GvH to HvG T cell clonal ratios. Early after transplant, peak levels of circulating GvH clones were found to be associated with declines in HvG clones. GvH clones were found in recipient bone marrow, and some of the GvH clones appeared earlier in ileal mucosa or blood, which is consistent with an intestinal mucosal origin.

The chain joins TRBV7-2 to TRBJ2-3; TRBD2 could be the D gene, as 6 bases match. The sequencing used unstimulated CD4+ T cells sorted from spleen or lymph node cells, collected before transplant. The receptor's source is a human donor who was the organ donor for an intestinal transplant. The DNA is as follows: TGTGCCAGCAGCTTTCTAGCGTCTAGCACAGATACGCAGTATTTT. This yields the protein CASSFLASSTDTQYF.